The clone carrying this T cell receptor (beta chain) was seen more than once but under ten times. The data originate from a study of cytomegalovirus exposure and HLA in healthy donors. Primers for the PCR totalled 60 Vbeta and 13 Jbeta. Only in-frame clones appear in the TCRdb table, and some are missing; sequencing was by immunoSEQ multiplex PCR. Of some 77,000 clones in the sample, 65% to 80% were seen once. V was cut by 1 base and J by 2 bases, with 9 bases left in between. CDR1 SGHTA and CDR2 FQGNSA come from the germline V gene. The CDR3 runs to 14 residues. This clonotype was sampled from a man aged 30 to 45 in good health and CMV-seronegative. The chain carries TRBV7-2 and TRBJ2-7; D might be TRBD2 (5 bases). Material for sequencing was PBMCs. CDR3 residues: CASSLEGGPYEQYF. As DNA, the CDR3 is TGTGCCAGCAGCTTAGAAGGAGGACCCTACGAGCAGTACTTC.